The next 21 T cell receptor beta chains were all read from a single sample in a study of blood T cells in healthy people across ages. Primed by a sample-barcoded 5' primer and a J-beta primer mix, a second PCR proceeded for about 7 to 11 cycles. In TCRdb, the 5' RACE reads were re-called with MiXCR into one record per CDR3 protein. The sample lists approximately 800,000 distinct CDR3 sequences, 58% occurring once. The material sequenced was blood. These receptors all stem from a man younger than 40 in good health.

The chain recombines TRBV19 with TRBJ2-1, with 9 bases identical to TRBD1. After removal of 2 bases from V and 15 bases from J, the junction contained 8 bases not matched to a gene. Germline V CDR1 and CDR2: LNHDA, SQIVND (reference sequence). The CDR3 spans 13 residues. This CDR3 is CASSINGGQGRFF. CDR3 nucleotide sequence: TGTGCCAGTAGTATAAACGGGGGACAGGGACGGTTCTTC.

The chain is built from TRBV10-1 and TRBJ2-5; D is unclear. CDR1 is WNHNN, CDR2 SYGVQD, per germline (reference sequence). Trimming cost V 0 bases and J 5 bases, with 10 bases left between them. The CDR3 is 14 residues long. CDR3: CASSESGNVETQYF. The CDR3 DNA sequence: TGCGCCAGCAGTGAGTCGGGAAACGTCGAGACCCAGTACTTC.

V and J are TRBV20-1 and TRBJ2-7; 10 bases map to TRBD2. This CDR3 is 14 amino acids long. Trimming cost V 3 bases and J 3 bases; bases outside gene matches: 5. The germline V gene encodes CDR1 DFQATT and CDR2 SNEGSKA (reference sequence). CDR3 region: CSASSGGRLYEQYF. CDR3 in DNA: TGCAGTGCTAGTAGCGGGGGGCGGCTCTACGAGCAGTACTTC.

This clonotype was seen a single time. The rearrangement joins TRBV27 to TRBJ1-1, with D tentatively TRBD1 (5 bases). The CDR3 length is 13 residues. V dropped 6 bases and J dropped 6 bases, with 14 bases sitting between them. Looked up from germline, CDR1 is MNHEY and CDR2 is SMNVEV (reference sequence). The CDR3 region has the DNA TGTGCCAGCAGCCCAAGGGGTAAGGCTGAAGCTTTCTTT. Protein sequence: CASSPRGKAEAFF.

This chain links TRBV7-2 with TRBJ2-1, with D perhaps matching TRBD2 (5 bases). In germline, CDR1 is SGHTA, CDR2 FQGNSA. The CDR3 extends over 12 amino acids. Deletions cut 4 bases from V and 9 bases from J, with 10 bases between. CDR3 residues: CASSSASSEQFF. The CDR3 nucleotides are TGTGCCAGCAGCTCCGCTAGCAGTGAGCAGTTCTTC.

Concerning this clonotype itself: A junction end diverges from the germline sequence, so it may reflect a read error. The gene calls are TRBV28 and TRBJ1-2, with 7 bases identical to TRBD1. The CDR3 extends over 14 amino acids. The germline gives CDR1 MDHEN, CDR2 SYDVKM. CDR3 loop: CTSRTGALNYGYTF. The DNA for the CDR3 is TGTACCAGCAGAACAGGGGCCCTAAACTATGGCTACACCTTC.

This rearrangement joins TRBV6-5 to TRBJ1-6; D call uncertain. The germline V gene encodes CDR1 MNHEY and CDR2 SVGAGI. V lost 2 bases and J lost 6, with 8 bases in between. This CDR3 is 14 amino acids long. This chain's CDR3 is CASSYGDRNSPLHF. The CDR3 region has the DNA TGTGCCAGCAGTTACGGGGATCGTAATTCACCCCTCCACTTT.

There are many counts of this clonotype. V gene TRBV5-1 combines with J gene TRBJ1-2; no definite D call. This CDR3 is 15 amino acids long. Trimming removed 4 bases from V and 0 bases from J, with 13 bases in between. Looked up from germline, CDR1 is SGHRS and CDR2 is YFSETQ. CDR3 residues: CASSLGVPPNYGYTF. Here the CDR3 DNA reads TGCGCCAGCAGCCTTGGCGTCCCCCCTAACTATGGCTACACCTTC.

The chain links TRBV15 to TRBJ2-3; unclear D gene. The V gene's germline CDR1 is LNHNV and CDR2 YYDKDF (reference sequence). With 5 bases removed from V and 0 bases from J, the gap between germline ends came to 12 bases. The CDR3 is 15 amino acids. CDR3 in amino acids: CATSSRRISTDTQYF. The CDR3 region has the DNA TGTGCCACCAGCTCTCGCCGGATAAGCACAGATACGCAGTATTTT. The variable domain in full, completed from reference TRBV15 and TRBJ2-3, reads DAMVIQNPRYQVTQFGKPVTLSCSQTLNHNVMYWYQQKSSQAPKLLFHYYDKDFNNEADTPDNFQSRRPNTSFCFLDIRSPGLGDTAMYLCATSSRRISTDTQYFGPGTRLTVL.

This clonotype was recorded only once. The J gene is TRBJ1-1, the V gene TRBV7-9; possible D gene TRBD1, 5 bases. The CDR3 runs 17 residues. CDR1 is SEHNR and CDR2 is FQNEAQ in the germline V gene (reference sequence). The V end was cut by 5 bases, the J end by 5 bases, with 24 bases between. CDR3 nucleotides: TGTGCCAGCAGCCTCCCTTCGGGGGTAGGCGGAAAAACTGAAGCTTTCTTT. Translating gives CASSLPSGVGGKTEAFF.

The V gene is TRBV6-2 or TRBV6-3, the J gene TRBJ1-4, with unresolved D. V lost 0 bases and J 10 bases, leaving 9 bases between the germline ends. The length of the CDR3 is 13 residues. Germline CDR1 and CDR2: MNHEY and SVGEGT. The CDR3 DNA is TGTGCCAGCAGTTACTCGAGTCTCGGAAAACTGTTTTTT. Translating it yields CASSYSSLGKLFF.

V usage is TRBV5-4 and J usage is TRBJ1-2; the match to TRBD1 covers 7 bases. Germline lookup yields CDR1 SGHNT and CDR2 YYREEE (reference sequence). This CDR3 has 15 amino acids. J lost 0 bases, V lost 0 bases, and 2 bases had no gene match. The CDR3 DNA reads TGTGCCAGCAGCTTGGGACAGGGATCTAACTATGGCTACACCTTC. Protein product: CASSLGQGSNYGYTF.

This chain uses TRBV20-1 with TRBJ2-1; 10 bases are shared with TRBD2. In germline, CDR1 is DFQATT, CDR2 SNEGSKA (reference sequence). The CDR3 loop spans 15 amino acids. V was pared by 6 bases and J by 8 bases, with 13 bases of the junction left unmatched. CDR3 DNA sequence: TGCAGTGCCAACCCCCGGCTAGCGGGAGTCTATGAGCAGTTCTTC. It translates to CSANPRLAGVYEQFF.

This chain uses TRBV25-1 with TRBJ1-5; possibly TRBD1 for D (5 bases). The assigned J gene may be wrong: the sequence end matches TRBJ2-3 better. Per germline, CDR1 MGHDK and CDR2 SYGVNS. The CDR3 contains 15 residues. The CDR3 loop reads CASSEVGQGDQPQYF. The DNA for the CDR3 is TGTGCCAGCAGTGAAGTAGGTCAGGGCGATCAGCCCCAGTATTTT.

The rearrangement uses TRBV20-1 and TRBJ2-1; 15 bases are shared with TRBD2. The germline gives CDR1 DFQATT, CDR2 SNEGSKA (reference sequence). The V segment lost 5 bases and the J segment 0 bases; nucleotides outside the gene matches: 5. CDR3 length: 17 residues. The CDR3 bases are TGCAGTGCTCCGGGACTAGCGGGGGGCAGCTCCTACAATGAGCAGTTCTTC. Amino acid sequence: CSAPGLAGGSSYNEQFF.

The chain couples TRBV20-1 to TRBJ1-1; perhaps TRBD1 as D (5 bases). Germline lookup yields CDR1 DFQATT and CDR2 SNEGSKA (reference sequence). This CDR3 has 11 amino acids. DNA of the CDR3: TGCTGCGCCGGGGGAGACACTGAAGCTTTCTTT. The encoded protein is CCAGGDTEAFF.

The chain carries TRBV2 and TRBJ1-2, with no clear D. Germline V gene lookup returns CDR1 SNHLY and CDR2 FYNNEI. The CDR3 is 11 amino acids. V gave up 9 bases and J gave up 4 bases, with 9 bases separating them. CDR3 nucleotide sequence: TGTGCCAGTAGCCAGATCTATGGCTACACCTTC. Protein: CASSQIYGYTF.

V gene TRBV20-1 combines with J gene TRBJ2-3; 9 bases map to TRBD2. The V segment lost 7 bases and the J segment 6 bases; nucleotides outside the gene matches: 8. Germline assignment: CDR1 DFQATT and CDR2 SNEGSKA (reference sequence). The CDR3 consists of 13 residues. For the CDR3, the DNA is TGCAGTGGGGTCCTAGCGGGATTCGATACGCAGTATTTT. Protein: CSGVLAGFDTQYF.

Details on this clonotype: Compared with germline, one end of the junction differs, possibly owing to a read error. The chain uses TRBV10-3 and TRBJ1-6; 7 positions match TRBD1. Germline CDR1 and CDR2: ENHRY and SYGVKD. CDR3 length equals 18 residues. Written as DNA, the CDR3 is TGTGCTATCAGTGAGTCGTACACAGGGGCGTCCTATAATTCACCCCTCCACTTT. Amino acids: CAISESYTGASYNSPLHF.

The rearrangement links TRBV29-1 to TRBJ2-7; D call uncertain. V lost 5 bases and J 0 bases, leaving 11 bases between the germline ends. CDR3 length equals 13 residues. The V gene's germline CDR1 is SQVTM and CDR2 ANQGSEA. CDR3 in amino acids: CSVWAGTSYEQYF. The CDR3 nucleotides read TGCAGCGTTTGGGCAGGAACCTCCTACGAGCAGTACTTC.

The V call is TRBV20-1, the J call TRBJ2-1; D is unresolved. The V and J ends lost 3 bases and 0 bases respectively, with 12 bases between them. This CDR3 has 15 amino acids. CDR1 and CDR2 (germline): DFQATT, SNEGSKA (reference sequence). This chain's CDR3 is CSARPGEISYNEQFF. CDR3 in DNA: TGCAGTGCTAGGCCGGGTGAGATCTCCTACAATGAGCAGTTCTTC.